This TCR beta chain emerged from a study of T cells in Graves' hyperthyroidism and ophthalmopathy (dated by TCRdb to between 2018 and 2021). Background for the entire study: Peripheral blood was collected at initial diagnosis, before any treatment. Once sampling was done, hyperthyroidism patients were given methimazole at a starting dose of 30 mg daily, whereas ophthalmopathy patients were given high-dose intravenous methylprednisolone. Prospective prediction of ophthalmopathy was tested in an independent validation cohort of 18 to 20 hyperthyroidism patients and 15 to 17 patients who later progressed to ophthalmopathy. To identify distinguishing TCR V-J signatures, a discovery cohort of 90 to 100 patients was used, comprising 40 to 45 with Graves' ophthalmopathy and about 59 with stable Graves' hyperthyroidism. The paper reports TCR Vbeta CDR3 sequencing of over 120 peripheral blood samples: around 45 ophthalmopathy, roughly 74 hyperthyroidism and 17 progressor patients. For training and testing, the 100 or so patients in the discovery cohort were randomly divided in a 7:3 ratio. The study also compared thyroid tissue and blood T-cell repertoires from 5 to 7 Graves' hyperthyroidism patients.

V loses 2 bases of germline sequence and J loses 8 bases, and the interval between the two ends is 19 bases. Spanning cysteine to phenylalanine, the CDR3 consists of 16 amino acids. Only the CDR3 part of the read is kept: 48 bases, read in frame from the first base. The germline V gene supplies CDR1 SNHLY and CDR2 FYNNEI. Ophthalmopathy patients had moderately to severely active disease, Clinical Activity Score of at least 3, NOSPECS grade of at least 4, and duration under 3 months. The study excluded patients with uncontrolled infections, other autoimmune diseases, pregnancy or lactation. Diagnoses were established on the basis of clinical symptoms, serum thyroxine and TRAb, thyroid ultrasound, and orbital computed tomography. Ficoll-Paque density gradient centrifugation was used to isolate PBMCs from approximately 10 ml of fresh peripheral blood. Total RNA was extracted with Trizol reagent, and quality was checked on an Agilent 2100 Bioanalyzer.

Broader findings and caveats from the paper: A model built on a 13 V-J signature distinguished ophthalmopathy from stable hyperthyroidism, reaching about 89% sensitivity and under 84% specificity in cross-validation and 80%/75% in testing. Most expanded thyroid clonotypes (frequency above 0.001) were also found in blood, which suggests that blood repertoires may mirror thyroid immune responses. In validation, progression to ophthalmopathy was predicted by the model with 70.59% sensitivity and approximately 78% specificity, a median of about 6 months before onset. No statistical method was used to set the sample size in advance, and investigators knew the group allocation.

In its sample, this clonotype was seen many times. Its cognate antigen has yet to be identified. The input lacks base qualities; no much larger clone sits a single base away. Amplification of TCR beta CDR3 regions was carried out from RNA transcripts. A first-round RT-PCR of the TCR CDR3 used the HTBI primer set with the Qiagen OneStep RT-PCR kit. Libraries were constructed in a second round of multiplex PCR, after which size selection and purification were carried out. Paired-end sequencing of the libraries was performed with 100 bp reads on an Illumina HiSeq2000. The original methods were these. Raw data were processed with SOAPnuke, discarding reads with adapters, uncalled bases, mean Phred below 15, or no exact constant-primer or identifier match. COPE v1.2.5 was used to merge high-quality paired reads, and clonotypes were defined as unique nucleotide sequences. Clonotypes were aligned to IMGT TRBV, TRBD and TRBJ reference segments using MiTCR v1.1. Only V-J combinations with frequency above 0.0001, covering approximately 99% of repertoires, were analysed. The TCS score was defined as the ratio of F50 (clonal expansion) to E x V (chaos), calculated using BLOSUM62-based TCRdist between CDR3 peptides within each V-J. Welch's t-statistics and random forest reduced several hundred V-J features to 10 to 15, which were used in a naive Bayes classifier (R e1071). Using fastp trimming at Q25 and MiXCR clonotype assembly, TCRdb reanalyzed the public sequencing data and kept in-frame beta chains. Every entry covers one CDR3 protein and lists the most common genes and DNA from its rows. None of the V and J calls come from the authors' own analysis; TCRdb made them. The sample table shows 350,000 to 450,000 distinct CDR3 sequences, and 11% to 15% are seen once. The leading ten clones occupy around 28% of the sample.

The receptor was derived from a man in his fifties with Graves' ophthalmopathy. Sequences were obtained from blood. The chain is encoded by TRBV2 joined to TRBJ2-1; the D gene assignment is ambiguous. The CDR3 protein: CASSEFFSSLLDEQFF. The nucleotide sequence is given as TGTGCCAGCAGTGAATTTTTCTCTTCCCTCTTAGATGAGCAGTTCTTC. Reference TRBV2 and TRBJ2-1 genes cover what lies past the CDR3, so the full variable domain is EPEVTQTPSHQVTQMGQEVILRCVPISNHLYFYWYRQILGQKVEFLVSFYNNEISEKSEIFDDQFSVERPDGSNFTLKIRSTKLEDSAMYFCASSEFFSSLLDEQFFGPGTRLTVL.